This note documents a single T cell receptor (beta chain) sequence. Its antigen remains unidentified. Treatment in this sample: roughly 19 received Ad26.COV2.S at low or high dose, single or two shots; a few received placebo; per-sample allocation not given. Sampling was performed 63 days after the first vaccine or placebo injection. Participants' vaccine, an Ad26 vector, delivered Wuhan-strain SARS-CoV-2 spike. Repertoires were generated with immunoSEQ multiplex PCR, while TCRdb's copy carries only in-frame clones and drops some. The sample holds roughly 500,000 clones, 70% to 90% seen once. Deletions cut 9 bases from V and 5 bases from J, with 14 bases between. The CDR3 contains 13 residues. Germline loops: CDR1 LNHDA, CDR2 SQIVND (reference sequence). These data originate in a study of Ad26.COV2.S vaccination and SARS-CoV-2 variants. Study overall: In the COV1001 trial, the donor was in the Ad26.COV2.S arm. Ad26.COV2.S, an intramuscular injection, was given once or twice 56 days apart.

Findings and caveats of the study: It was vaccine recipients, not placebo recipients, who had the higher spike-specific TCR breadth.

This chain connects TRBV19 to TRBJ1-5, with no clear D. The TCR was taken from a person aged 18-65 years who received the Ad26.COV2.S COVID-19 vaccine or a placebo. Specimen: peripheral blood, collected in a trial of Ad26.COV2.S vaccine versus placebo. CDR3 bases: TGTGCCAGCAGTCGCAGCGGGTATCAGCCCCAGCATTTT. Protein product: CASSRSGYQPQHF.